The clone carrying this TCR beta chain has ten or more counts. Its target is unknown. The source of the sample is a study of T-cell reconstitution after alpha-beta-depleted transplantation in children. Unique molecular identifiers were incorporated during preparation of the TCRbeta library. Using its own MiXCR run on the PCR reads, TCRdb lists one record per CDR3 protein. The repertoire consists of approximately 630,000 distinct CDR3 sequences, with roughly 13% occurring once and the leading ten covering 0.79%. Findings and caveats of the study: Two months or so post-transplant, alpha-beta T cells reportedly derived from several hundred expanded graft clones.

V was pared by 0 bases and J by 5 bases, with 9 bases between. Germline CDR1 reads SGHRS; CDR2 reads YFSETQ. The length of the CDR3 is 14 residues. The chain is built from TRBV5-1 and TRBJ2-4; D is possibly TRBD1 (5 bases). The specimen was PBMCs, collected before TCRalphabeta/CD19-depleted stem cell transplant. The TCR was taken from a girl aged 2-15 years with congenital amegakaryocytic thrombocytopenia, due to receive a stem cell transplant. The CDR3 region has the DNA TGCGCCAGCAGCTTGGGACAGAACGAAAACATTCAGTACTTC. This translates into CASSLGQNENIQYF.